This T cell receptor beta chain was sequenced in a study of CD8+ T cells in alopecia areata. Overall study: The tofacitinib course ran for 6 to 18 months and was followed by 6 months off drug.

Notes on the study in general: Scalp sample sequencing also detects resident alphabeta T cells of normal skin. Patients showed less clear TCR sequence sharing than mice, possibly partly because of HLA diversity. Lesional scalp exceeded normal scalp in clonality, especially in alopecia totalis/universalis.

Sequencing used cDNA as its template, made by extracting RNA and reverse transcribing it. Data came from immunoSEQ multiplex PCR; TCRdb stores just in-frame clones and leaves some out. The sample lists 12,000 or so clones; around 60% were seen once. Germline CDR1 reads SGHNT; CDR2 reads YYREEE (reference sequence). The length of the CDR3 is 11 residues. V was clipped by 4 bases and J by 8 bases, with 7 bases between them. As to this clone: Its cognate antigen is unknown.

Samples from alopecia areata patients were lesional scalp punch biopsies and peripheral blood. The sequenced material came from skin. This sequence originates from a human donor with alopecia areata. The chain couples TRBV5-4 to TRBJ2-1; no reliable D call. CDR3 bases: TGTGCCAGCAGCCCCCGGGATGAGCAGTTCTTC. Translation gives CASSPRDEQFF.